The sequence of this TCR beta chain was determined in a study of T cell repertoires in cytomegalovirus infection. A note on this clonotype: Its antigen is still unknown.

TCRdb reanalysed the reads using MiXCR and keeps one entry per CDR3 protein. Among more than 300,000 distinct CDR3 sequences listed, about 34% were seen once. The sequences come from cultured PBMCs, collected from culture after CMV antigen stimulation. This clonotype was obtained from a human donor in good health (CMV status not recorded). Some clones in this sample may be carry-over from other donors' samples.

CDR3 residues: CASSLVEVRGKSPQETQYF. In DNA form, the CDR3 reads TGTGCCAGCAGCTTAGTTGAGGTCAGGGGAAAATCTCCACAAGAGACCCAGTACTTC. The chain employs TRBV7-9 and TRBJ2-5; tentative D call: TRBD1 (6 bases). The CDR3 extends over 19 amino acids. Germline-derived CDR1 and CDR2 are SEHNR and FQNEAQ (reference sequence). V lost 1 base to trimming and J lost 2 bases, with 23 bases between them.